This T cell receptor beta chain originates from a study of CD8+CD57+ T cells in acquired aplastic anemia (dated by TCRdb to the late 2010s). For the study in its entirety: On average, sorted CD4+ and CD8+ cells yielded around 3.4 ug of extracted DNA, with a range of roughly 0.18 to 27.4 ug. CD8+CD57+ expansion was defined as frequency above the mean frequency observed in healthy subjects.

This clonotype was observed a few times. Its specific antigen is unknown. Being one base from a much bigger clone, this may be a read error. Likely a read error: the CDR3 ends without its conserved phenylalanine or tryptophan. Genomic DNA was used as template for profiling of TCR beta VDJ combinations and CDR3 sequences. TCR repertoire sequencing was run on an Illumina HiSeq 2000. Per the original workflow: TRBV/TRBJ rearrangement plots, CDR3 size and DJ length profiles, and Simpson's diversity index were used to evaluate the repertoires. The most abundant DNA sequence in the deep sequencing data was defined as the immunodominant clone. CDR3 amino acid sequences were screened for sharing across subjects and compared with published repertoires and the VDJdb database. The public reads were quality trimmed at Q25 with fastp and then assembled into clones with MiXCR by TCRdb, keeping productive beta chains. Here each entry gathers all rows of one CDR3 protein and keeps the most common genes and DNA. The V and J calls and clone size are TCRdb's, not the authors'. The table for this sample lists hundreds of thousands of distinct CDR3 sequences; about a third of them were counted only once. The top ten constitute less than 0.85% of the sample.

Via the germline V gene, CDR1 is MNHNS and CDR2 SASEGT. Both ends counted, the CDR3 spans 13 residues. The kept DNA is CDR3 alone, 39 bases in frame from the first base. Relative to germline, V is 8 bases shorter and J is 0 bases shorter, with 8 bases between their ends. On the study overall, not on this receptor specifically: No significant difference in CD8+ Simpson's diversity was found between patients and healthy controls (P=0.060). Although around 30 CD8+ CDR3 sequences were shared by patients and controls, these sequences appeared highly expressed in patients and within the immunodominant clones of patients.

Flow cytometry had shown CD8+CD57+ cell expansion in the patients selected for sequencing. Severe acquired aplastic anemia was diagnosed in all patients according to International Study of Aplastic Anemia and Agranulocytosis and Camitta criteria. Patients had received no therapy at the time of blood sampling. In the study, sorted CD4+ and CD8+ blood T cells from patients with severe aplastic anemia and from healthy subjects underwent deep sequencing of TCR repertoires. Patients were enrolled under clinicaltrials.gov protocols 00001620, 01623167, 00001397, 00071045, 00081523 and 00961064 in the USA. Ficoll-Paque density gradient centrifugation was used to isolate peripheral blood mononuclear cells. Before DNA extraction, CD4+ and CD8+ T cells were sorted by FACS or by magnetic beads.

The sequencing sample was made of sorted CD4+, CD8+, or CD8+CD57+ T cells (not recorded which) from PBMCs. This clonotype was obtained from a human donor with aplastic anemia. Recombination connected TRBV6-1 to TRBJ1-3; there is no confident call for the D gene. The CDR3 protein sequence reads: CASGINSGNTIYL. Read as DNA, the sequence is TGTGCCAGCGGGATTAACTCTGGAAACACCATATATCTT.